This record concerns one TCR beta chain sequence. The antigen it binds to is not known. Base qualities are not provided; no much larger clone lies one nucleotide away. The record originates from a study of blood T cell repertoires in COVID-19 (TCRdb year 2020). Turning to the overall study: Collaborator samples came from the United States, Italy and Spain and covered acute and convalescent phases of COVID-19. The prospective study material was composed of cDNA or gDNA derived from T cells, B-cell-depleted T cells, or PBMCs. Subjects who had been exposed to COVID-19, were actively infected with it, or had recovered from it provided the deeply sampled blood TCRbeta repertoires that made up the dataset. The repertoires were released in a freely available public database intended as a resource for research on the immune response to SARS-CoV-2. The samples were drawn from the first 160 participants of the ongoing ImmuneRACE study and from 1,254 subjects provided by 6 global collaborators. Nearly every sample came with metadata listing a de-identified subject ID, COVID-19 status, age in years and sex. HLA class I and class II types, where available, came from metadata supplied by the sample provider rather than from assay-based typing.

Overall study outcomes, separate from this receptor: How much clinical and demographic metadata was included differed by source and by participant, and the metadata was provided uncurated.

TCRbeta CDR3 regions were amplified from genomic DNA using the immunoSEQ Assay, a bias-controlled multiplex PCR. The authors processed their data as follows. The number of nucleated cells in each sample was estimated by amplification of reference gene primers within the assay. Sequence reads were collapsed and filtered to measure the absolute abundance of every unique TCRbeta CDR3 rearrangement. For each sample, productive Simpson clonality was calculated as the square root of Simpson's diversity index over productive rearrangements. Here the immuneACCESS table is served through TCRdb, limited to in-frame sequences with V and J called. Missing clones are a known gap in these copies; in checked studies unresolved V genes cover under half, and the rest lacks a known reason. The DNA gave D and trimming, while V, J and clone size come from that table. Within this sample are roughly 220,000 clones, with approximately 83% of them counted one time only. The ten largest clones take up less than 2.5% of the sample.

Based on the germline V gene (reference sequence), the CDR1 and CDR2 sequences are SGHAT and FQDESV. Including cysteine and phenylalanine, the CDR3 has 13 amino acids. The read is trimmed to its CDR3 DNA, 39 bases read in frame from base 1. V lost 3 bases and J lost 5 bases; the stretch between them is 10 bases long. Whole blood was collected in K2EDTA tubes by collaborating institutions according to the institutions' own protocols. For TCRbeta analysis, collaborators shipped samples in one of three forms: frozen whole blood, isolated PBMCs, or DNA extracted from either of those sample types. The sequence was obtained from a woman aged 60-75 years with acute or convalescent COVID-19. The sequenced sample was peripheral blood. This chain joins TRBV11-1 to TRBJ1-1; the best D guess is TRBD1, with 6 bases matching. The DNA is as follows: TGTGCCAGCAGCTTCACAGACAGGACTGAAGCTTTCTTT. It translates to CASSFTDRTEAFF.